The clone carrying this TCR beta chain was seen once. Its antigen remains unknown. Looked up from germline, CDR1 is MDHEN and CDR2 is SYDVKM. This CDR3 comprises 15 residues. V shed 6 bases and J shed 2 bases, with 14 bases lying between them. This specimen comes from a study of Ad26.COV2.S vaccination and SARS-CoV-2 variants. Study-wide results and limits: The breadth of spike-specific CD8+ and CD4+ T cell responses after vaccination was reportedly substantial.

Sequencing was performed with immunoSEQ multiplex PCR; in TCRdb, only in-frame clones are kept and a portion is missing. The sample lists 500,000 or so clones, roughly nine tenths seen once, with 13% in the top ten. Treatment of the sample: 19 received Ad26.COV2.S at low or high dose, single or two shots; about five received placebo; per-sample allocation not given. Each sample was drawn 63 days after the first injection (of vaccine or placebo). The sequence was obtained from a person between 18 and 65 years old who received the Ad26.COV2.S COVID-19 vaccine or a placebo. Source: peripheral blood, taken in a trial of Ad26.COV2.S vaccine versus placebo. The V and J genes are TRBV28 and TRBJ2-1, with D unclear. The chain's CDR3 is CASRRGEHPYNEQFF. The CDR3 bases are TGTGCCAGCAGGCGTGGAGAACACCCCTACAATGAGCAGTTCTTC.